This T cell receptor beta chain was identified during a study of T cells in Graves' hyperthyroidism and ophthalmopathy. Study context: Blood was drawn when the patient was first diagnosed and still untreated. Study outcomes and limitations: In the analysis, a 13 V-J model separated ophthalmopathy from stable hyperthyroidism.

Among the patients, aged 18 to 65, hyperthyroidism was newly diagnosed and had lasted under 2 months. TCR beta CDR3 regions were amplified from RNA transcripts. TCR CDR3 underwent first-round RT-PCR with the HTBI primer set. TCRdb passed the multiplex PCR reads through MiXCR, listing each CDR3 protein once. The repertoire holds about 400,000 distinct CDR3 sequences, with more than 13% as singletons. Germline CDR1 KGHDR, CDR2 SFDVKD. With 4 bases removed from V and 6 bases from J, the gap between germline ends came to 14 bases. The CDR3 runs 14 residues. This clonotype has only a few counts. Its target is not known.

Material for sequencing was blood. This TCR derives from a woman aged 30 to 39 with Graves' hyperthyroidism. V gene TRBV24-1 combines with J gene TRBJ1-2; TRBD1 is a possible D gene (5 bases). The CDR3 DNA is TGTGCCACCAGTGACCGCAGGAAGGGACATGGCTACACCTTC. It encodes CATSDRRKGHGYTF.